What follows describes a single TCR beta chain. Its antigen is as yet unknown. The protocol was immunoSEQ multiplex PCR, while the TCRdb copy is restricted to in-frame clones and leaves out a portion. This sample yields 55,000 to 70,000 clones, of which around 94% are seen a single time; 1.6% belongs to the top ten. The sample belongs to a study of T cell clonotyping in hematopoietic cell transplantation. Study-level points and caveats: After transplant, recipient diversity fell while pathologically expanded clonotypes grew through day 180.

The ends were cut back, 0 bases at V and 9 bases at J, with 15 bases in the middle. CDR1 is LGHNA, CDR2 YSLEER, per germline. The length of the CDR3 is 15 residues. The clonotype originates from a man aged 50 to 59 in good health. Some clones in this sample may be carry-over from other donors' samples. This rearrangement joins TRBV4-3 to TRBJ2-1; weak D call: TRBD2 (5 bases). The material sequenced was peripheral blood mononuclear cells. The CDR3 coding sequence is TGCGCCAGCAGCCAAGAAGCCGGCAGGAGGACTGAGCAGTTCTTC. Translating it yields CASSQEAGRRTEQFF.